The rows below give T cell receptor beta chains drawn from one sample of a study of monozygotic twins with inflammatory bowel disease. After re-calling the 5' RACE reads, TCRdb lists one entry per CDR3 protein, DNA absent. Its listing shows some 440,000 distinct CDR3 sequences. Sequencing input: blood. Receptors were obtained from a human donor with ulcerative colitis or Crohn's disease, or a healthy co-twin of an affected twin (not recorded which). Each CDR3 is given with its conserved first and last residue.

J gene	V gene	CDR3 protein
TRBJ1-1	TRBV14	CASSQSGTGPEAFF
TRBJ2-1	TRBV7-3	CASSFDRANEQFF
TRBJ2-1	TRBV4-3	CASSPLDQGSRNEQFF
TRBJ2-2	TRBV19	CATGTGGSTGELFF
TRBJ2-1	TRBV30	CAWSHLAGGDREQFF
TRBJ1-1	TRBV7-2	CASSRDITTEAFF
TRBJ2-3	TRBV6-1	CASKESGTTYTDTQYF
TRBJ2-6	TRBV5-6	CASSFGQTQGSGANVLTF
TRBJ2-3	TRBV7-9	CASRLQGTDTQYF
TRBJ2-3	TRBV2	CASSGTGLRQYF
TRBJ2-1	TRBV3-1	CASSPWDNGEQFF
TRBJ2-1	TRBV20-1	CSARGTSIYEQFF
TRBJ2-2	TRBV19	CASSIDGGSRVTGELFF
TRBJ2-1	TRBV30	CAWSVTPEKFF
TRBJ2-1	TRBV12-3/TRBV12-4	CASSRGINEQFF
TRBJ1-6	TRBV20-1	CSALGGNNSPLHF
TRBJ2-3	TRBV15	CATSRESLAGAYTDTQYF
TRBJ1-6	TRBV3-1	CASSQDSNNSPLHF
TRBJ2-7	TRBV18	CASSPVRTASYEQYF
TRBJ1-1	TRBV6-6	CASAGGRSTEAFF
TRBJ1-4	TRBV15	CATSRPGTTNEKLFF
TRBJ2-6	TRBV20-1	CSATRASGANVLTF
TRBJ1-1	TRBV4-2	CASSQDRTGWNTEAFF
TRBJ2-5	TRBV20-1	CSARSGGTTGKETQYF
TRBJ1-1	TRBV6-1	CASSRTGGMNTEAFF